The 8 T cell receptor beta chains given below trace back to one sample, sequenced in a study of vaccination and CD4 T cells after COVID-19. As for treatment: 10-day PBMC culture with coronavirus spike peptide pools or control peptides (ViraFEST assay). With the Oncomine TCR Beta short-read assay, DNA from cultured CD4+ T cells was sequenced. MiXCR, run by TCRdb on the PCR reads, gives a single entry per CDR3 protein. The sample contains over 15,000 distinct CDR3 sequences, 60% to 85% of which appear only once. Their cognate antigens are unknown. The specimen was CD4+ T cells from blood, cultured in vitro, collected after SARS-CoV-2 vaccination. The receptors come from a human donor who received a COVID-19 vaccine.

The chain is built from TRBV28 and TRBJ1-6; D is uncertain. The germline V gene encodes CDR1 MDHEN and CDR2 SYDVKM. V lost 6 bases, J lost 10 bases, and 13 bases lay in between. This CDR3 is built from 13 residues. The CDR3 spells CASRLSDPSPLHF. CDR3 in DNA: TGTGCCAGCAGGCTTAGTGATCCCTCACCCCTCCACTTT.

This chain joins TRBV6-1 and TRBJ1-6; D gene ambiguous. V was trimmed by 4 bases and J by 6 bases, leaving 13 bases between them. CDR1 is MNHNS and CDR2 is SASEGT in the germline V gene. The CDR3 runs to 15 residues. DNA of the CDR3: TGTGCCAGCAGTGCCTCCTCGGGGATTAATTCACCCCTCCACTTT. Translation: CASSASSGINSPLHF.

V gene TRBV5-1 combines with J gene TRBJ1-2; 7 bases agree with TRBD1. The CDR3 spans 15 residues. Germline-derived CDR1 and CDR2 are SGHRS and YFSETQ. The V segment lost 2 bases and the J segment 4 bases; nucleotides outside the gene matches: 8. Here the CDR3 reads CASSFNGQDSYGYTF. The CDR3 DNA reads TGCGCCAGCAGCTTCAATGGACAGGATTCCTATGGCTACACCTTC.

J is TRBJ1-5 and V is TRBV19; 9 nucleotides line up with TRBD1. CDR3 length: 16 residues. From germline, CDR1 is LNHDA and CDR2 SQIVND (reference sequence). Germline trimming cut 9 bases from V and 4 bases from J; bases unmatched to any gene: 13. CDR3 bases: TGTGCCAGCCGCATAACAGGGGGCGCCGGGAATCAGCCCCAGCATTTT. Translated, it gives CASRITGGAGNQPQHF.

As DNA, the CDR3 is TGTGCCAGCAAAAAGAATAACTATGGCTACACCTTC. Protein: CASKKNNYGYTF. This chain links TRBV2 with TRBJ1-2; D not resolved. Germline V gives CDR1 SNHLY, CDR2 FYNNEI. There are 12 residues in the CDR3. V lost 7 bases to trimming and J lost 1 base, with 7 bases between them.

V usage is TRBV15 and J usage is TRBJ2-7; D unresolved. The V end was cut by 1 base, the J end by 1 base, with 8 bases between. Germline CDR1 LNHNV, CDR2 YYDKDF (reference sequence). This CDR3 contains 14 residues. The CDR3 region is CATSRVAISYEQYF. The CDR3 bases are TGTGCCACCAGCAGAGTTGCCATATCCTACGAGCAGTACTTC. The full variable domain, completed using reference TRBV15 and TRBJ2-7, is DAMVIQNPRYQVTQFGKPVTLSCSQTLNHNVMYWYQQKSSQAPKLLFHYYDKDFNNEADTPDNFQSRRPNTSFCFLDIRSPGLGDTAMYLCATSRVAISYEQYFGPGTRLTVT.

The chain combines TRBV24-1 with TRBJ1-2; no reliable D call. The CDR3 has 11 residues. The germline V gene has CDR1 KGHDR and CDR2 SFDVKD. Trimming removed 3 bases at V and 5 bases at J, with 3 bases between. The CDR3 sequence: CATSDRYGYTF. CDR3 DNA: TGTGCCACCAGTGATAGGTATGGCTACACCTTC.

The table lists this clonotype with a count of one. The CDR3 here is CAWGRNYQGADGYTF. The CDR3 DNA reads as TGTGCCTGGGGGCGAAATTACCAGGGGGCGGATGGCTACACCTTC. This chain joins TRBV30 and TRBJ1-2; the match to TRBD1 covers 8 bases. CDR1 and CDR2 (germline): GTSNPN, SVGIG (reference sequence). The CDR3 sequence is 15 residues long. Unmatched junction bases numbered 14, after V lost 5 bases and J lost 6 bases. The entire variable domain, with the rest obtained from reference TRBV30 and TRBJ1-2, is as follows: SQTIHQWPATLVQPVGSPLSLECTVEGTSNPNLYWYRQAAGRGLQLLFYSVGIGQISSEVPQNLSASRPQDRQFILSSKKLLLSDSGFYLCAWGRNYQGADGYTFGSGTRLTVV.